This T cell receptor beta chain came from a study of Ad26.COV2.S vaccination and SARS-CoV-2 variants. Treatment indicated: around 19 received Ad26.COV2.S at low or high dose, single or two shots; roughly five received placebo; per-sample allocation not given. Day 63 after the first vaccine or placebo injection was the time point for sampling. About this clone: Its antigen is currently unknown.

The germline V and J ends were trimmed by 5 bases and 2 bases, with 9 bases remaining between them. The germline V gene encodes CDR1 SGHNT and CDR2 YENEEA. The CDR3 totals 13 residues. Regarding the study as a whole: Breadth and depth estimates from TCRs may understate total T cell responses. Higher spike-specific TCR breadth was found in vaccine recipients than in placebo recipients. Non-spike TCR breadth was similar in vaccine and placebo recipients.

Clones were sequenced by immunoSEQ multiplex PCR, and TCRdb holds only the in-frame ones, with some missing. The sample shows some 400,000 clones, around 91% of them seen only once. This chain links TRBV11-3 with TRBJ1-1; D remains unclear. The starting material was peripheral blood, obtained in a trial of Ad26.COV2.S vaccine versus placebo. This receptor was identified in a person aged 18-60 years who received the Ad26.COV2.S COVID-19 vaccine or a placebo. The CDR3: CASSVYDNTEAFF. The CDR3 DNA sequence: TGTGCCAGCAGCGTTTATGATAACACTGAAGCTTTCTTT.